A single sample is the source of the 14 T cell receptor beta chains below, sequenced in a study of glioma-infiltrating T cells. The iRepertoire nested amplicon-rescue multiplex PCR amplified TCR alpha and beta CDR3s from RNA. One entry per CDR3 protein, called by TCRdb with MiXCR from the multiplex PCR reads. The sample contains around 390,000 distinct CDR3 sequences, 35% to 45% of which appear only once. The source material was glioma tissue, nonneoplastic brain tissue, or PBMCs (not recorded which). The receptor source for this set is a human donor with low-grade glioma or glioblastoma, undergoing nonglioma brain surgery, or in good health (not recorded which).

As for this clonotype: A much larger clone differs by one base, so this may be a read error. The V gene is TRBV27, the J gene TRBJ1-6, with 10 bases that match TRBD1. Trimming at V came to 3 bases and at J to 11 bases, leaving 13 bases not matched to a gene. The CDR3 loop spans 17 amino acids. Germline V gene sequence: CDR1 MNHEY, CDR2 SMNVEV (reference sequence). CDR3 in DNA: TGTGCCAGCAGTTTCTCGGACAGGGGGAATTATTTGACACCCCTCCACTTT. Amino acid sequence: CASSFSDRGNYLTPLHF.

The rearrangement joins TRBV29-1 to TRBJ1-1, with D uncertain. The CDR3 runs to 13 residues. The germline V and J ends were trimmed by 1 base and 1 base, with 7 bases remaining between them. Germline values: CDR1 SQVTM, CDR2 ANQGSEA. CDR3 loop: CSVEGRQNTEAFF. The CDR3 DNA follows: TGCAGCGTTGAAGGGCGGCAGAACACTGAAGCTTTCTTT.

This chain connects TRBV18 to TRBJ1-1; the D gene is possibly TRBD1 (6 bases). Trimming stripped 2 bases from V and 6 bases from J, with 16 bases between. The CDR3 is made up of 15 amino acids. Germline values: CDR1 KGHSH, CDR2 LQKENI. The CDR3 sequence is CASSPGNREVAEAFF. CDR3 nucleotide sequence: TGTGCCAGCTCACCAGGGAACAGGGAGGTGGCTGAAGCTTTCTTT.

The J gene is TRBJ1-2, the V gene TRBV9; 9 nucleotides match TRBD1. The CDR3 contains 17 residues. The junction had 9 bases not matched to a gene; V was cut back by 2 bases and J by 1 base. CDR1 and CDR2 (germline): SGDLS, YYNGEE. Here the CDR3 reads CASSVRDRDSLNYGYTF. CDR3 coding DNA: TGTGCCAGCAGCGTCCGGGACAGGGATTCCCTTAACTATGGCTACACCTTC.

V and J are TRBV29-1 and TRBJ1-1, with D uncertain. The CDR3 spans 13 residues. The V gene lost 4 bases and the J gene lost 0 bases, with 9 bases spanning the gap. Germline CDR1 SQVTM, CDR2 ANQGSEA. CDR3 region: CSVAEPMNTEAFF. CDR3 DNA: TGCAGCGTTGCAGAGCCTATGAACACTGAAGCTTTCTTT.

Regarding this clonotype: The junction differs from germline at one of its ends, possibly a read error. The chain uses TRBV6-1 and TRBJ2-1; possible D gene TRBD2, 5 bases. This CDR3 region has 17 residues. Germline-derived CDR1 and CDR2 are MNHNS and SASEGT. CDR3 sequence: CAISAWEIKSGYNEQFF. CDR3 bases: TGTGCCATCAGTGCTTGGGAGATAAAAAGTGGCTACAATGAGCAGTTCTTC.

The genes are TRBV20-1 and TRBJ2-7, with D unclear. V dropped 1 base and J dropped 0 bases, with 10 bases sitting between them. The CDR3 runs 14 residues. The germline V gene encodes CDR1 DFQATT and CDR2 SNEGSKA (reference sequence). The CDR3 here is CSARVAQSSYEQYF. CDR3 DNA: TGCAGTGCTAGAGTAGCCCAGAGCTCCTACGAGCAGTACTTC.

This clonotype was observed a few times. The J gene is TRBJ1-5, the V gene TRBV18; D may be TRBD1 (6 bases). The CDR3 is 16 residues long. Trimming shortened V by 5 bases and J by 7 bases, and 21 bases separated the two germline ends. Germline CDR1 and CDR2: KGHSH and LQKENI. DNA for the CDR3: TGTGCCAGCTCATCCACGTTTGCCAGGGGAGTCCAGCCCCAGCATTTT. Its protein product is CASSSTFARGVQPQHF.

On this clonotype: Possible read error: a much larger clone is one base away. The chain employs TRBV7-9 and TRBJ2-7, with D unclear. Trimming removed 7 bases from V and 6 bases from J, with 7 bases in between. The V gene's germline CDR1 is SEHNR and CDR2 FQNEAQ (reference sequence). The CDR3 has 10 residues. Here the CDR3 reads CASTGREQYF. The CDR3 region has the DNA TGTGCCAGCACCGGACGCGAGCAGTACTTC.

Only a few counts were recorded for this clonotype. The rearrangement uses TRBV7-2 and TRBJ1-3; D unclear. Deletions cut 5 bases from V and 2 bases from J, with 13 bases between. This CDR3 region has 15 residues. CDR1 and CDR2 (germline): SGHTA, FQGNSA. CDR3 amino acids: CASSKKSETGNTIYF. The DNA of the CDR3 is TGTGCCAGCAGCAAGAAGTCGGAGACTGGAAACACCATATATTTT.

The rearrangement joins TRBV19 to TRBJ2-1; 12 bases map to TRBD2. With V trimmed by 2 bases and J by 1 base, 6 bases remained unmatched. This CDR3 comprises 18 residues. Germline assignment: CDR1 LNHDA and CDR2 SQIVND (reference sequence). This chain's CDR3 is CASSIPRLAGVSYNEQFF. For the CDR3, the DNA is TGTGCCAGTAGTATACCCCGACTAGCGGGAGTTTCCTACAATGAGCAGTTCTTC.

The rearrangement uses TRBV18 and TRBJ1-1, with 10 bases matching TRBD1. Germline lookup yields CDR1 KGHSH and CDR2 LQKENI. With 3 bases clipped from V and 0 bases from J, the junction kept 4 bases outside the gene matches. There are 16 residues in the CDR3. CDR3 sequence (DNA): TGTGCCAGCTCACCGGGACAGGGGCCGTTGAACACTGAAGCTTTCTTT. This codes for CASSPGQGPLNTEAFF.

In this sample, this clonotype turned up a few times. V usage is TRBV4-2 and J usage is TRBJ2-3, with 11 bases matching TRBD2. V was pared by 0 bases and J by 3 bases, with 5 bases of the junction left unmatched. CDR3 length: 17 residues. The germline CDR1 and CDR2 sequences are LGHNA and YNFKEQ. The DNA for the CDR3 is TGTGCCAGCAGCCAAGAGTCGCTAGCGGGAGGAACAGATACGCAGTATTTT. This encodes CASSQESLAGGTDTQYF.

J is TRBJ2-1 and V is TRBV6-5, with TRBD2 matching 8 bases. V lost 4 bases, J lost 7 bases, and 9 bases stayed unmatched. Per germline, CDR1 MNHEY and CDR2 SVGAGI. The CDR3 runs to 15 residues. The CDR3 nucleotides are TGTGCCAGCAGTTTCGAGAGCGGGAGCGGGAATGAGCAGTTCTTC. As protein: CASSFESGSGNEQFF.